These 27 T cell receptor beta chains share one sample of origin, sequenced in a study of technical replicates of blood from a few donors. The repertoire was sequenced with immunoSEQ multiplex PCR; TCRdb's copy has only in-frame clones and lacks some. Among tens of thousands of clones listed, around 89% were seen once. Source material: PBMCs. The receptors come from a human donor in good health. Some clones in this sample may be carry-over from other donors' samples.

This chain uses TRBV5-4 with TRBJ2-5, with a weak D call TRBD2 (6 bases). The germline CDR1 and CDR2 sequences are SGHNT and YYREEE (reference sequence). The CDR3 has 14 amino acids. The V gene lost 4 bases and the J gene lost 5 bases, with 15 bases spanning the gap. Here the CDR3 reads CASSLGLVAETQYF. The CDR3 DNA reads TGTGCCAGCAGCCTGGGACTGGTAGCGGAGACCCAGTACTTC.

V is TRBV7-2 and J is TRBJ2-5; D may be TRBD1 (5 bases). Per germline, CDR1 SGHTA and CDR2 FQGNSA. The V end lost 0 bases, the J end lost 4 bases, and 9 bases lay between the germline ends. CDR3 length: 14 residues. CDR3 loop: CASSLAGAGETQYF. The CDR3 DNA sequence: TGTGCCAGCAGCTTAGCAGGGGCCGGAGAGACCCAGTACTTC.

This rearrangement joins TRBV28 to TRBJ2-3; 8 nucleotides line up with TRBD2. Germline-derived CDR1 and CDR2 are MDHEN and SYDVKM. CDR3 length: 15 amino acids. Unmatched junction bases numbered 6, after V lost 1 base and J lost 6 bases. DNA for the CDR3: TGTGCCAGCAGTTTATCGGGAGGGCGCGGTGATACGCAGTATTTT. It is translated as CASSLSGGRGDTQYF.

This chain links TRBV19 with TRBJ2-1; D is perhaps TRBD2 (6 bases). V lost 3 bases, J lost 4 bases, and 7 bases lay in between. Per germline, CDR1 LNHDA and CDR2 SQIVND (reference sequence). There are 13 residues in the CDR3. In DNA form, the CDR3 reads TGTGCCAGTAGTATGGGGGGTTACAATGAGCAGTTCTTC. Translated, it gives CASSMGGYNEQFF.

This clone was observed a few times. The gene calls are TRBV2 and TRBJ1-6; 9 positions agree with TRBD1. This CDR3 has 13 amino acids. The germline CDR1 and CDR2 sequences are SNHLY and FYNNEI. The V segment lost 6 bases and the J segment 10 bases; nucleotides outside the gene matches: 4. CDR3 region: CASRGQGKSPLHF. Here the CDR3 DNA reads TGTGCCAGCAGGGGACAGGGAAAGTCACCCCTCCACTTT.

This sequence joins TRBV7-9 and TRBJ2-7; 7 bases fit TRBD2. The germline V gene has CDR1 SEHNR and CDR2 FQNEAQ (reference sequence). The CDR3 is made up of 16 amino acids. The junction had 10 bases not matched to a gene; V was cut back by 5 bases and J by 0 bases. This chain's CDR3 is CASSQHPGGVSYEQYF. The CDR3 DNA reads TGTGCCAGCAGCCAACACCCGGGGGGAGTCTCCTACGAGCAGTACTTC.

The V call is TRBV7-9, the J call TRBJ1-5; D remains unclear. The V end was cut by 1 base, the J end by 4 bases, with 8 bases between. The CDR3 consists of 14 residues. The germline V gene has CDR1 SEHNR and CDR2 FQNEAQ (reference sequence). The CDR3 loop reads CASSLGTGNQPQHF. In DNA, the CDR3 is TGTGCCAGCAGCTTAGGGACGGGGAATCAGCCCCAGCATTTT.

The rearrangement uses TRBV7-9 and TRBJ2-6, with 8 nucleotides matching TRBD1. Trimming removed 2 bases from V and 3 bases from J; junction bases left unmatched: 3. Germline values: CDR1 SEHNR, CDR2 FQNEAQ (reference sequence). CDR3 length: 16 amino acids. The CDR3 loop is CASSLIGQGGANVLTF. In DNA, the CDR3 is TGTGCCAGCAGCTTAATCGGACAGGGTGGGGCCAACGTCCTGACTTTC.

This chain connects TRBV7-2 to TRBJ2-3; D gene uncertain. CDR1 SGHTA and CDR2 FQGNSA come from the germline V gene. The germline V and J ends were trimmed by 5 bases and 2 bases, with 17 bases remaining between them. The CDR3 totals 16 residues. Here the CDR3 DNA reads TGTGCCAGCAGCGTCATAGTCTTCCCCTACACAGATACGCAGTATTTT. Residues: CASSVIVFPYTDTQYF.

J is TRBJ1-2 and V is TRBV2; D is unresolved. The CDR3 spans 14 residues. CDR1 and CDR2 (germline): SNHLY, FYNNEI. V was cut by 8 bases and J by 10 bases, with 23 bases left in between. The CDR3 loop is CASLRSLISSNYTF. CDR3 DNA sequence: TGTGCCAGCTTGCGTTCCCTCATTAGCTCGAACTACACCTTC.

V is TRBV9 and J is TRBJ1-2; weak D call: TRBD1 (5 bases). CDR3 length: 13 residues. Trimming removed 0 bases at V and 8 bases at J, with 11 bases between. Germline loops: CDR1 SGDLS, CDR2 YYNGEE. Here the CDR3 DNA reads TGTGCCAGCAGCGTAGACCAGGGATGGGGCTACACCTTC. It encodes CASSVDQGWGYTF.

J is TRBJ1-5 and V is TRBV2; no clear D gene. Looked up from germline, CDR1 is SNHLY and CDR2 is FYNNEI. This CDR3 region has 12 residues. Between the trimmed V and J ends, which lost 4 bases and 9 bases, there was a span of 10 bases. The CDR3 is CASSAILRPQHF. CDR3 bases: TGTGCCAGCAGTGCGATTTTGAGGCCCCAGCATTTT. The full variable domain, completed using reference TRBV2 and TRBJ1-5, is EPEVTQTPSHQVTQMGQEVILRCVPISNHLYFYWYRQILGQKVEFLVSFYNNEISEKSEIFDDQFSVERPDGSNFTLKIRSTKLEDSAMYFCASSAILRPQHFGDGTRLSIL.

This chain uses TRBV7-2 with TRBJ2-5; a possible D gene is TRBD1 (5 bases). The V gene's germline CDR1 is SGHTA and CDR2 FQGNSA. Trimming removed 0 bases from V and 5 bases from J, with 10 bases in between. The CDR3 extends over 14 amino acids. CDR3 in DNA: TGTGCCAGCAGCTTAGCCAGGGCAGGGGAGACCCAGTACTTC. As protein: CASSLARAGETQYF.

V usage is TRBV11-2 and J usage is TRBJ1-2; 9 bases are a match to TRBD1. Trimming removed 6 bases from V and 6 bases from J; junction bases left unmatched: 5. Germline CDR1 and CDR2: SGHAT and FQNNGV. The CDR3 loop spans 13 amino acids. CDR3 loop: CASSLTGGNGYTF. The CDR3 DNA sequence: TGTGCCAGCAGTTTAACAGGGGGCAATGGCTACACCTTC. The complete variable domain, with remaining parts taken from reference TRBV11-2 and TRBJ1-2, reads EAGVAQSPRYKIIEKRQSVAFWCNPISGHATLYWYQQILGQGPKLLIQFQNNGVVDDSQLPKDRFSAERLKGVDSTLKIQPAKLEDSAVYLCASSLTGGNGYTFGSGTRLTVV.

The chain couples TRBV7-9 to TRBJ1-2, with a weak D call TRBD1 (5 bases). In germline, CDR1 is SEHNR, CDR2 FQNEAQ (reference sequence). CDR3 size: 15 residues. The V end was cut by 1 base, the J end by 6 bases, with 15 bases between. In DNA, the CDR3 is TGTGCCAGCAGCTTAGAGGGCGGGGCAGGTCATGGCTACACCTTC. This sequence encodes CASSLEGGAGHGYTF.

The chain recombines TRBV2 with TRBJ1-5; no clear D gene. The germline CDR1 and CDR2 sequences are SNHLY and FYNNEI. Trimming took 4 bases from V and 0 from J, leaving 10 bases between them. The CDR3 has 15 residues. The CDR3 bases are TGTGCCAGCAGTGTAAGTGGGAGTAGCAATCAGCCCCAGCATTTT. It translates to CASSVSGSSNQPQHF.

V is TRBV9 and J is TRBJ2-5, with 7 bases lining up with TRBD2. The CDR3 loop spans 15 amino acids. Germline CDR1 and CDR2: SGDLS and YYNGEE. After removal of 1 base from V and 5 bases from J, the junction contained 8 bases not matched to a gene. The CDR3 sequence is CASSVSGVARETQYF. The CDR3 DNA reads TGTGCCAGCAGCGTAAGCGGGGTTGCGAGGGAGACCCAGTACTTC.

The CDR3 region has the DNA TGTGCCAGCAGCCTAGAGGCGGGACAGGGGACCTACGAGCAGTACTTC. Protein product: CASSLEAGQGTYEQYF. The gene calls are TRBV5-4 and TRBJ2-7, with TRBD1 matching over 10 bases. Per germline, CDR1 SGHNT and CDR2 YYREEE (reference sequence). V was clipped by 4 bases and J by 2 bases; unmatched bases: 9. The CDR3 is 16 residues long. The full variable domain, with the rest looked up from reference TRBV5-4 and TRBJ2-7, is ETGVTQSPTHLIKTRGQQVTLRCSSQSGHNTVSWYQQALGQGPQFIFQYYREEENGRGNFPPRFSGLQFPNYSSELNVNALELDDSALYLCASSLEAGQGTYEQYFGPGTRLTVT.

V is TRBV27 and J is TRBJ2-3, with 8 bases aligning to TRBD1. Germline V gives CDR1 MNHEY, CDR2 SMNVEV (reference sequence). The trim removed 4 bases at V and 6 bases at J, leaving 21 bases unmatched. The CDR3 runs 19 residues. The CDR3 DNA reads TGTGCCAGCAGTTCCAGGACAGGGTCAATCGCTAACAGCGCCGATACGCAGTATTTT. Amino acid sequence: CASSSRTGSIANSADTQYF.

J is TRBJ2-1 and V is TRBV6-5; D not resolved. V was clipped by 2 bases and J by 6 bases, with 8 bases between them. The CDR3 has 13 amino acids. The V gene's germline CDR1 is MNHEY and CDR2 SVGAGI. CDR3 loop: CASSYAATNEQFF. DNA for the CDR3: TGTGCCAGCAGTTACGCGGCAACCAATGAGCAGTTCTTC.

V and J are TRBV5-8 and TRBJ2-1; D remains unclear. The V gene lost 3 bases and the J gene lost 8 bases, with 9 bases spanning the gap. Germline CDR1 SGHTS, CDR2 YDEGEE. The CDR3 contains 12 residues. The CDR3 reads CASSSAADEQFF. The CDR3 DNA is TGTGCCAGCAGCTCTGCTGCGGATGAGCAGTTCTTC. Full variable domain (missing parts from reference TRBV5-8 and TRBJ2-1): EAGVTQSPTHLIKTRGQQATLRCSPISGHTSVYWYQQALGLGLQFLLWYDEGEERNRGNFPPRFSGRQFPNYSSELNVNALELEDSALYLCASSSAADEQFFGPGTRLTVL.

The chain combines TRBV6-6 with TRBJ1-1; 7 bases are a match to TRBD1. The length of the CDR3 is 14 residues. Trimming took 5 bases from V and 3 from J; bases not matched to a gene: 6. Germline V gene lookup returns CDR1 MNHNY and CDR2 SVGAGI (reference sequence). The CDR3 reads CASSKVDRDTEAFF. CDR3 bases: TGTGCCAGCAGTAAGGTCGACAGGGACACTGAAGCTTTCTTT.

The chain joins TRBV7-9 to TRBJ2-6, with a tentative D call TRBD1 (5 bases). Germline values: CDR1 SEHNR, CDR2 FQNEAQ (reference sequence). CDR3 size: 15 residues. Trimming shortened V by 5 bases and J by 4 bases, and 12 bases separated the two germline ends. CDR3 in amino acids: CASSQGRAGANVLTF. The CDR3 nucleotides read TGTGCCAGCAGCCAGGGCAGGGCCGGGGCCAACGTCCTGACTTTC. The full variable domain, its missing parts supplied by reference TRBV7-9 and TRBJ2-6, is DTGVSQNPRHKITKRGQNVTFRCDPISEHNRLYWYRQTLGQGPEFLTYFQNEAQLEKSRLLSDRFSAERPKGSFSTLEIQRTEQGDSAMYLCASSQGRAGANVLTFGAGSRLTVL.

The chain joins TRBV30 to TRBJ2-2; 9 positions agree with TRBD1. CDR3 length: 15 residues. Germline trimming cut 0 bases from V and 4 bases from J; bases unmatched to any gene: 3. CDR1 and CDR2 (germline): GTSNPN, SVGIG (reference sequence). In DNA, the CDR3 is TGTGCCTGGAGTGTACAGGACAGGGGCACCGGGGAGCTGTTTTTT. This encodes CAWSVQDRGTGELFF.

The chain is built from TRBV30 and TRBJ1-4, with TRBD1 matching over 8 bases. The CDR3 has 14 residues. Germline V lookup: CDR1 GTSNPN, CDR2 SVGIG (reference sequence). J was trimmed by 2 bases and V by 2 bases; bases with no gene match: 1. CDR3 region: CAWSRQGTNEKLFF. The CDR3 DNA is TGTGCCTGGAGTCGACAGGGGACTAATGAAAAACTGTTTTTT. The full variable domain, its missing parts supplied by reference TRBV30 and TRBJ1-4, is SQTIHQWPATLVQPVGSPLSLECTVEGTSNPNLYWYRQAAGRGLQLLFYSVGIGQISSEVPQNLSASRPQDRQFILSSKKLLLSDSGFYLCAWSRQGTNEKLFFGSGTQLSVL.

This chain uses TRBV9 with TRBJ2-3; TRBD2 matches at 9 bases. V lost 4 bases and J lost 1; bases outside the gene matches: 7. Germline loops: CDR1 SGDLS, CDR2 YYNGEE. The CDR3 loop spans 16 amino acids. CDR3 DNA sequence: TGTGCCAGCAGCCCGGGACTAGCCCCACGCACAGATACGCAGTATTTT. Translating gives CASSPGLAPRTDTQYF.

The chain joins TRBV7-9 to TRBJ2-1; 8 bases align to TRBD2. The germline V gene has CDR1 SEHNR and CDR2 FQNEAQ (reference sequence). CDR3 length equals 14 residues. The ends lost 3 bases at V and 7 bases at J; junction bases unmatched: 5. The DNA of the CDR3 is TGTGCCAGCAGCTTTGGGACTAGTAGGAATGAGCAGTTCTTC. This encodes CASSFGTSRNEQFF.